These 17 T cell receptor beta chains were sequenced from one sample in a study of T cells in Graves' hyperthyroidism and ophthalmopathy. RNA transcripts served as the template for amplifying TCR beta CDR3 regions. Initially, a first-round RT-PCR of the TCR CDR3 employed the HTBI primer set. TCRdb reanalysed the multiplex PCR reads using MiXCR and keeps one entry per CDR3 protein. The sample holds 500,000 to 650,000 distinct CDR3 sequences, 14% seen once. The material sequenced was blood. The source is a woman in her forties with Graves' hyperthyroidism.

V gene TRBV5-1 combines with J gene TRBJ1-2; 8 positions match TRBD1. The germline CDR1 and CDR2 sequences are SGHRS and YFSETQ. The trim removed 0 bases at V and 2 bases at J, leaving 12 bases unmatched. CDR3 length: 18 residues. The CDR3 coding sequence is TGCGCCAGCAGCTTGGCCTCGGGGGACAGGAAACTAAACTATGGCTACACCTTC. Protein: CASSLASGDRKLNYGYTF.

This clonotype was seen ten or more times. The CDR3 coding sequence is TGTGCCAGCAGTTTTGGGGGGTTCGGTGGCTACACCTTC. Translation gives CASSFGGFGGYTF. The chain is built from TRBV12-3 or TRBV12-4 and TRBJ1-2, with D perhaps matching TRBD1 (5 bases). V was trimmed by 3 bases and J by 7 bases, leaving 12 bases between them. The CDR3 contains 13 residues.

The table lists this clonotype with many counts. The chain combines TRBV20-1 with TRBJ2-1; a weak D match, TRBD2 (6 bases). The V and J ends lost 1 base and 2 bases respectively, with 12 bases between them. Germline CDR1 DFQATT, CDR2 SNEGSKA (reference sequence). The CDR3 is 15 residues long. In DNA, the CDR3 is TGCAGTGCTAGAGTGCGGGGAAAGACCTACAATGAGCAGTTCTTC. It yields the protein CSARVRGKTYNEQFF.

The sample holds many counts of this clonotype. V gene TRBV7-8 combines with J gene TRBJ2-3; TRBD1 aligns across 8 bases. The CDR3 is 15 amino acids. Germline trimming cut 2 bases from V and 4 bases from J; bases unmatched to any gene: 5. Germline V CDR1 and CDR2: SGHVS, FQNEAQ. CDR3 in DNA: TGTGCCAGCAGCTTACCCGGACAGGGTGCAGATACGCAGTATTTT. Translated: CASSLPGQGADTQYF.

Only a few counts were recorded for this clonotype. In nucleotides, the CDR3 is TGCAGTGCAAGGACTAGCGGGCCTAGACACTCCTACAATGAGCAGTTCTTC. It yields the protein CSARTSGPRHSYNEQFF. The V and J genes are TRBV20-1 and TRBJ2-1; 11 bases match TRBD2. The V gene end was trimmed by 6 bases and the J gene end by 0 bases; junction bases not matched to a gene: 10. The CDR3 extends over 17 amino acids. The germline V gene has CDR1 DFQATT and CDR2 SNEGSKA (reference sequence).

This clonotype was observed a handful of times. V usage is TRBV20-1 and J usage is TRBJ1-1; TRBD1 is a possible D gene (5 bases). V lost 3 bases and J lost 1, with 21 bases in between. The CDR3 totals 17 residues. Germline V gives CDR1 DFQATT, CDR2 SNEGSKA (reference sequence). The CDR3 DNA sequence: TGCAGTGCTAGCGTGGGAGGGGCGCTGGGGGGGAACACTGAAGCTTTCTTT. This encodes CSASVGGALGGNTEAFF.

This clonotype was counted ten times or more. The rearrangement joins TRBV6-5 to TRBJ1-1, with D hard to call. V shed 2 bases and J shed 5 bases, with 12 bases lying between them. The CDR3 is made up of 14 amino acids. Per the germline V gene, CDR1 is MNHEY and CDR2 is SVGAGI. The CDR3 spells CASSYQDDGTEAFF. CDR3 in DNA: TGTGCCAGCAGTTACCAGGACGACGGGACTGAAGCTTTCTTT.

At least ten counts were recorded for this clonotype. The chain carries TRBV2 and TRBJ2-1; TRBD2 matches 10 bases. With 8 bases clipped from V and 4 bases from J, the junction kept 11 bases outside the gene matches. Germline V lookup: CDR1 SNHLY, CDR2 FYNNEI. The CDR3 length is 16 residues. CDR3 DNA sequence: TGTGCCAGCCTCAGAACTAGCGGGATAGGATACAATGAGCAGTTCTTC. As protein: CASLRTSGIGYNEQFF.

This clonotype was counted at least ten times. The CDR3 region is CASSQTDSLNTEAFF. The CDR3 bases are TGCGCCAGCAGCCAGACGGACAGCCTGAACACTGAAGCTTTCTTT. The V call is TRBV5-1, the J call TRBJ1-1, with D possibly TRBD1 on 6 matching bases. Trimming cost V 4 bases and J 0 bases, with 13 bases left between them. CDR3 size: 15 residues. Germline V gene sequence: CDR1 SGHRS, CDR2 YFSETQ. Together with reference TRBV5-1 and TRBJ1-1, the CDR3 gives the full variable domain: KAGVTQTPRYLIKTRGQQVTLSCSPISGHRSVSWYQQTPGQGLQFLFEYFSETQRNKGNFPGRFSGRQFSNSRSEMNVSTLELGDSALYLCASSQTDSLNTEAFFGQGTRLTVV.

Many counts were recorded for this clonotype. The chain combines TRBV7-8 with TRBJ2-1; the D is unclear. The CDR3 is 15 amino acids. Trimming removed 3 bases at V and 4 bases at J, with 13 bases between. Germline lookup yields CDR1 SGHVS and CDR2 FQNEAQ. CDR3 protein: CASSLTYQEYNEQFF. CDR3 sequence (DNA): TGTGCCAGCAGCTTGACGTACCAGGAGTACAATGAGCAGTTCTTC.

The V call is TRBV28, the J call TRBJ2-2; the match to TRBD2 covers 8 bases. With V trimmed by 7 bases and J by 5 bases, 9 bases remained unmatched. This CDR3 spans 15 amino acids. The germline V gene has CDR1 MDHEN and CDR2 SYDVKM. The CDR3 loop reads CASNTQAGGTGELFF. The DNA of the CDR3 is TGTGCCAGCAACACGCAGGCGGGGGGAACCGGGGAGCTGTTTTTT.

This clonotype occurred many times. The chain employs TRBV28 and TRBJ1-6, with a possible D match to TRBD1 (5 bases). CDR1 MDHEN and CDR2 SYDVKM come from the germline V gene. The CDR3 consists of 17 residues. Trimming shortened V by 7 bases and J by 0 bases, and 16 bases separated the two germline ends. The CDR3: CASKLGQASSYNSPLHF. The CDR3 DNA sequence: TGTGCCAGCAAATTAGGACAAGCCAGCTCCTATAATTCACCCCTCCACTTT.

This clonotype was seen at least ten times. This sequence joins TRBV11-2 and TRBJ2-7; 10 nucleotides match TRBD1. The V gene end was trimmed by 1 base and the J gene end by 5 bases; junction bases not matched to a gene: 8. This CDR3 region has 16 residues. CDR1 SGHAT and CDR2 FQNNGV come from the germline V gene. CDR3 sequence: CASSLGRGTGENEQYF. Here the CDR3 DNA reads TGTGCCAGCAGCTTAGGGAGGGGGACAGGGGAGAACGAGCAGTACTTC.

As concerns this clonotype: A clone one base away is much larger, so this may be a read error. This chain uses TRBV2 with TRBJ1-2, with a tentative D call TRBD1 (6 bases). Between the trimmed V and J ends, which lost 4 bases and 4 bases, there was a span of 16 bases. The CDR3 runs 15 residues. In germline, CDR1 is SNHLY, CDR2 FYNNEI. The CDR3 region has the DNA TGTGCCAGCAGTGTAGCACAGGGAGGCGTCTATGGCTACACCTTC. Its translation is CASSVAQGGVYGYTF. The whole variable domain, remainder taken from reference TRBV2 and TRBJ1-2, is EPEVTQTPSHQVTQMGQEVILRCVPISNHLYFYWYRQILGQKVEFLVSFYNNEISEKSEIFDDQFSVERPDGSNFTLKIRSTKLEDSAMYFCASSVAQGGVYGYTFGSGTRLTVV.

In this sample, this clonotype turned up many times. The J gene is TRBJ2-2, the V gene TRBV24-1, with D unclear. Germline V gene sequence: CDR1 KGHDR, CDR2 SFDVKD. This CDR3 contains 15 residues. Trimming took off 0 bases at V and 7 bases at J, with 11 bases between the two ends. CDR3 nucleotides: TGTGCCACCAGTGATTTGAGTGAATTGGGCGGGGAGCTGTTTTTT. Translating it yields CATSDLSELGGELFF.

The J gene is TRBJ2-1, the V gene TRBV25-1; D is ambiguous. The V gene lost 2 bases and the J gene lost 8 bases, with 13 bases spanning the gap. This CDR3 region has 14 residues. CDR1 MGHDK and CDR2 SYGVNS come from the germline V gene. CDR3 in DNA: TGTGCCAGCAGTGAAGATGGTAGCAGGTATGAGCAGTTCTTC. Protein product: CASSEDGSRYEQFF.

This clonotype was counted many times. The chain links TRBV11-2 to TRBJ2-5, with unresolved D. Germline V lookup: CDR1 SGHAT, CDR2 FQNNGV. The length of the CDR3 is 15 residues. The germline V and J ends were trimmed by 3 bases and 1 base, with 12 bases remaining between them. CDR3 in DNA: TGTGCCAGCAGCTTTTTGGGCAGGACCCAAGAGACCCAGTACTTC. Translating it yields CASSFLGRTQETQYF. The full variable domain, rest sourced from reference TRBV11-2 and TRBJ2-5, is EAGVAQSPRYKIIEKRQSVAFWCNPISGHATLYWYQQILGQGPKLLIQFQNNGVVDDSQLPKDRFSAERLKGVDSTLKIQPAKLEDSAVYLCASSFLGRTQETQYFGPGTRLLVL.